The clone carrying this T cell receptor beta chain appeared a single time. Clones were read by immunoSEQ multiplex PCR, and TCRdb kept only the in-frame ones, dropping some. The data hold about 32,000 clones, with about 92% observed a single time. V was pared by 1 base and J by 3 bases, with 10 bases between. CDR1 and CDR2 (germline): LNHDA, SQIVND (reference sequence). CDR3 length equals 15 residues. This sample stems from a study of T cell changes during pregnancy in multiple sclerosis. This sequence originates from a female donor with multiple sclerosis, enrolled in a pregnancy study. V gene TRBV19 combines with J gene TRBJ2-1, with D unresolved. Source: CD8+ T cells from peripheral blood mononuclear cells, taken in the first trimester of pregnancy. The CDR3 loop is CASSIVSDDYNEQFF. In DNA, the CDR3 is TGTGCCAGTAGTATAGTGAGCGACGACTACAATGAGCAGTTCTTC.